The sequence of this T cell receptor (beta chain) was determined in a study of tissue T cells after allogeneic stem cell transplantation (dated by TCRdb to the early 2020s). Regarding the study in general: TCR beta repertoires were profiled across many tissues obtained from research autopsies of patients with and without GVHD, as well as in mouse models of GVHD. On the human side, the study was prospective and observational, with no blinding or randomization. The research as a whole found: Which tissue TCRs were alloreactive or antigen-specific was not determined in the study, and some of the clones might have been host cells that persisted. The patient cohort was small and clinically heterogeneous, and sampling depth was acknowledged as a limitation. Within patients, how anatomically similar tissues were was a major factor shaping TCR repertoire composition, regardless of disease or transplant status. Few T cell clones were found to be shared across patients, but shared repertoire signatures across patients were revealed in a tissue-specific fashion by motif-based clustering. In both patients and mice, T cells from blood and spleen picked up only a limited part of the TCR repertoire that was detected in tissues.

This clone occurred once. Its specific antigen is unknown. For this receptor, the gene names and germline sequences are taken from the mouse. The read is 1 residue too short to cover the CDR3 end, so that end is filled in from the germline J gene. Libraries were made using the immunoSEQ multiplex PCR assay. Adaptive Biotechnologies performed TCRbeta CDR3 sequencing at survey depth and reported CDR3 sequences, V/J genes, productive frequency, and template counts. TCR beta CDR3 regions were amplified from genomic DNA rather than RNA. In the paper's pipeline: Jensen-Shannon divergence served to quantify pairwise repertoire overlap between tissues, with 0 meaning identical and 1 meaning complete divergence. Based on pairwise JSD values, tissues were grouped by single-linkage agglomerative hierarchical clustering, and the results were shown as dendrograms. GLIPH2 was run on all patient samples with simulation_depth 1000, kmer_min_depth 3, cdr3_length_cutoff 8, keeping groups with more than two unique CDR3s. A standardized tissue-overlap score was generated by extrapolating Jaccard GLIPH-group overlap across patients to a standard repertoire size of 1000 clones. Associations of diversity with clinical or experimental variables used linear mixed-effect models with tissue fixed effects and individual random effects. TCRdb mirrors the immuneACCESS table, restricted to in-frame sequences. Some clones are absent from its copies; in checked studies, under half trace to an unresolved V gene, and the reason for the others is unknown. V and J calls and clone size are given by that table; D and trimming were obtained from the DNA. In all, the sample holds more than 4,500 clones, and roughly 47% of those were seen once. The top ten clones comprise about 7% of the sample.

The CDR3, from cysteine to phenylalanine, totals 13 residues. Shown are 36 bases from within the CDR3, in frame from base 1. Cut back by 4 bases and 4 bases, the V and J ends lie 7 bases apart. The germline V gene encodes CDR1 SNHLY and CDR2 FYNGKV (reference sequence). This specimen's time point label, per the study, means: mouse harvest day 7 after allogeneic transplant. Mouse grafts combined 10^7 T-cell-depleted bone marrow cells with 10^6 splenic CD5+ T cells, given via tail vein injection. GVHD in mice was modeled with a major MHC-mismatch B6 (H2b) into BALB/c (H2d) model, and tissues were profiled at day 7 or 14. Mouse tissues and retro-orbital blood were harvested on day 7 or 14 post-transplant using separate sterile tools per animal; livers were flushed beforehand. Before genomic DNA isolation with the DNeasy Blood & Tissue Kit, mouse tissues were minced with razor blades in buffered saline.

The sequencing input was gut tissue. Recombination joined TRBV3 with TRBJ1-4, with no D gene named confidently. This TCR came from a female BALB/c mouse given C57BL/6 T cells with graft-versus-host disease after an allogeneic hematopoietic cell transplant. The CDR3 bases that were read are TGTGCCAGCAGCTCCTACAGCAACGAAAGATTATTT. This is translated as CASSSYSNERLF. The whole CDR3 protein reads CASSSYSNERLFF.